The present entry profiles one T cell receptor beta chain with its context. Its specificity is unknown. The data were taken from a study of early T cells in non-severe SARS-CoV-2 infection. As for the study in general: RNA in bulk from unsorted whole blood was sequenced, and chains were unpaired. General observations from the study: Anti-spike CD8 responses were favored by VDJdb matching, which missed private and CD4 specificities.

Unique molecular identifiers were affixed to single, distinct cDNA molecules. One entry per CDR3 protein, called by TCRdb with MiXCR from the 5' RACE reads. The sample has tens of thousands of distinct CDR3 sequences, roughly a sixth seen once. Germline V gives CDR1 SGHVS, CDR2 FNYEAQ. There are 13 residues in the CDR3. V shed 0 bases and J shed 10 bases, with 12 bases lying between them. The origin of this receptor is an adult who was a healthcare worker with PCR-confirmed SARS-CoV-2 infection or an uninfected control (not recorded which). V gene TRBV7-6 combines with J gene TRBJ1-1, with no clear D. Sequenced: whole blood. CDR3: CASSLALENVAFF. The DNA for the CDR3 is TGTGCCAGCAGCTTAGCCCTAGAGAATGTAGCTTTCTTT. The whole variable domain, filled in from reference TRBV7-6 and TRBJ1-1, reads GAGVSQSPRYKVTKRGQDVALRCDPISGHVSLYWYRQALGQGPEFLTYFNYEAQQDKSGLPNDRFSAERPEGSISTLTIQRTEQRDSAMYRCASSLALENVAFFGQGTRLTVV.